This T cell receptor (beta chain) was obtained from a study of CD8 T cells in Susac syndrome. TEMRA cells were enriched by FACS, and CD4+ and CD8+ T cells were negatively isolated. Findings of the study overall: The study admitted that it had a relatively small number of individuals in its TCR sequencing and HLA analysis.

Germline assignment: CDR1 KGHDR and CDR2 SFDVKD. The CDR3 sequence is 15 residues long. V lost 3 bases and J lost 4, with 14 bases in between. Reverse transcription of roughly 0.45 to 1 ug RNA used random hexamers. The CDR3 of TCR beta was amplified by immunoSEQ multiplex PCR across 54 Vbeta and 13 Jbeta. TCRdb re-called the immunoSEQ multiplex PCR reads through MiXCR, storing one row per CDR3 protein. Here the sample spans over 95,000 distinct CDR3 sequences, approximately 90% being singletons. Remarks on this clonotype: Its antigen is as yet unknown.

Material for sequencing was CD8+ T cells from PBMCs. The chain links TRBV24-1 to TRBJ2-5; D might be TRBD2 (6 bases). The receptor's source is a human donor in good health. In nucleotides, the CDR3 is TGTGCCACCAGTGATGGCCGGGGGATCCGAGAGACCCAGTACTTC. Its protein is CATSDGRGIRETQYF.